The 28 T cell receptor beta chains reported below all come from one sample, sequenced in a study of graft-versus-host responses after intestinal transplantation. Their specific antigens are unknown. Sequenced by immunoSEQ multiplex PCR; TCRdb stores in-frame clones only, minus some. The repertoire holds 30,000 to 40,000 clones, with approximately 93% as singletons. The sequenced sample was unstimulated CD4+ T cells sorted from spleen or lymph node cells, obtained before transplant. These receptors came from a human donor who was the organ donor for an intestinal transplant.

The chain uses TRBV2 and TRBJ1-2; D is undetermined. V was cut by 4 bases and J by 2 bases, with 2 bases left in between. The CDR3 spans 11 residues. Germline V lookup: CDR1 SNHLY, CDR2 FYNNEI. Here the CDR3 reads CASSANYGYTF. The DNA of the CDR3 is TGTGCCAGCAGTGCCAACTATGGCTACACCTTC.

The chain links TRBV4-1 to TRBJ1-5, with 7 bases aligning to TRBD1. Germline V CDR1 and CDR2: MGHRA, YSYEKL. V lost 0 bases and J lost 5; bases outside the gene matches: 4. This CDR3 is 15 amino acids long. Written as DNA, the CDR3 is TGCGCCAGCAGCCAAGAAGGGACAGACGATCAGCCCCAGCATTTT. The encoded protein is CASSQEGTDDQPQHF.

This clone has just one count. Germline and junction disagree at one end, which may indicate a read error. The V and J genes are TRBV7-6 and TRBJ2-2, with D maybe TRBD1 (6 bases). Germline CDR1 is SGHVS and CDR2 is FNYEAQ. The CDR3 extends over 14 amino acids. As DNA, the CDR3 is TGTGCCAGCAGCTACGACAGGAACACCGGGGAGCTGCTTTTT. Its translation: CASSYDRNTGELLF.

This chain uses TRBV10-1 with TRBJ1-6, with TRBD1 matching 9 bases. Germline CDR1 and CDR2: WNHNN and SYGVQD (reference sequence). CDR3 length equals 15 residues. Trimming took 6 bases from V and 10 from J; bases not matched to a gene: 10. The CDR3 protein is CASRGTGGGISPLHF. CDR3 bases: TGCGCCAGCAGGGGTACAGGGGGCGGGATCTCACCCCTCCACTTT.

The gene calls are TRBV11-2 and TRBJ2-7; D gene ambiguous. V was shortened by 4 bases and J by 2 bases, with 15 bases between the two germline ends. CDR1 is SGHAT and CDR2 is FQNNGV in the germline V gene. The CDR3 totals 15 residues. In nucleotides, the CDR3 is TGTGCCAGCAGCTACGGCTGGTCAGGCCCCTACGAGCAGTACTTC. Its protein is CASSYGWSGPYEQYF.

CDR3 bases: TGTGCCAGCAGTTTATGGTTAGGGACAACGGATGGCTACACCTTC. This translates into CASSLWLGTTDGYTF. The rearrangement joins TRBV28 to TRBJ1-2, with a tentative D call TRBD1 (6 bases). The V gene's germline CDR1 is MDHEN and CDR2 SYDVKM. The CDR3 length is 15 residues. V shed 0 bases and J shed 6 bases, with 14 bases lying between them.

Comments on this clone: Germline is not matched at one junction end, which may reflect a read error. The V call is TRBV5-1, the J call TRBJ2-2, with D possibly TRBD2 on 5 matching bases. CDR1 is SGHRS, CDR2 YFSETQ, per germline. CDR3 length: 14 residues. CDR3 coding DNA: TGCGCCAGCAGCTTGGCCCCAGCGCCCGGGGAGCCGTTTTTT. The encoded protein is CASSLAPAPGEPFF. Complete variable domain (other parts from reference TRBV5-1 and TRBJ2-2): KAGVTQTPRYLIKTRGQQVTLSCSPISGHRSVSWYQQTPGQGLQFLFEYFSETQRNKGNFPGRFSGRQFSNSRSEMNVSTLELGDSALYLCASSLAPAPGEPFFGEGSRLTVL.

The chain joins TRBV7-6 to TRBJ2-7; no definite D call. Deletions cut 4 bases from V and 0 bases from J, with 10 bases between. The CDR3 has 14 residues. CDR1 and CDR2 from the germline V gene are SGHVS and FNYEAQ. CDR3 DNA: TGTGCCAGCAGCTCCCGGACCGGCTCCTACGAGCAGTACTTC. This gives the protein CASSSRTGSYEQYF. Full variable domain (remainder filled in from reference TRBV7-6 and TRBJ2-7): GAGVSQSPRYKVTKRGQDVALRCDPISGHVSLYWYRQALGQGPEFLTYFNYEAQQDKSGLPNDRFSAERPEGSISTLTIQRTEQRDSAMYRCASSSRTGSYEQYFGPGTRLTVT.

The CDR3 loop reads CASSFLGDTEAFF. CDR3 sequence (DNA): TGTGCCAGCAGCTTTTTGGGGGACACTGAAGCTTTCTTT. The rearrangement joins TRBV5-5 to TRBJ1-1; TRBD1 is a possible D gene (5 bases). The germline V and J ends were trimmed by 2 bases and 3 bases, with 8 bases remaining between them. CDR3 length: 13 residues. The germline V gene has CDR1 SGHKS and CDR2 YYEKEE (reference sequence).

The J gene is TRBJ1-4, the V gene TRBV6-1, with D unresolved. Germline CDR1 MNHNS, CDR2 SASEGT. The length of the CDR3 is 12 residues. V shed 1 base and J shed 8 bases, with 5 bases lying between them. The CDR3 coding sequence is TGTGCCAGCAGTGAAGGAGGAGAAAAACTGTTTTTT. Translated, it gives CASSEGGEKLFF.

This clone has only a few counts. The chain carries TRBV2 and TRBJ2-5; 8 bases match TRBD2. Trimming cost V 6 bases and J 2 bases; bases outside gene matches: 11. Germline V CDR1 and CDR2: SNHLY, FYNNEI. The length of the CDR3 is 16 residues. The CDR3 sequence is CASSQRAGGRQETQYF. In nucleotides, the CDR3 is TGTGCCAGCAGCCAAAGGGCGGGGGGCCGACAAGAGACCCAGTACTTC.

The rearrangement uses TRBV5-1 and TRBJ2-7; D is ambiguous. V was trimmed by 2 bases and J by 2 bases, leaving 14 bases between them. The germline gives CDR1 SGHRS, CDR2 YFSETQ. The CDR3 sequence is 15 residues long. The CDR3 DNA reads TGCGCCAGCAGCTTCGCAGGCCTACATCCCTACGAGCAGTACTTC. Translation: CASSFAGLHPYEQYF.

The chain employs TRBV5-6 and TRBJ1-5; D might be TRBD1 (5 bases). This CDR3 has 14 amino acids. V lost 0 bases, J lost 5 bases, and 9 bases lay in between. Germline CDR1 SGHDT, CDR2 YYEEEE. The CDR3 region has the DNA TGTGCCAGCAGCTTGGAGGGGATGGATCAGCCCCAGCATTTT. Translated, it gives CASSLEGMDQPQHF.

The J gene is TRBJ2-1, the V gene TRBV5-1; the D gene is possibly TRBD2 (6 bases). The CDR3 is 16 amino acids. Trimming stripped 3 bases from V and 7 bases from J, with 20 bases between. From germline, CDR1 is SGHRS and CDR2 YFSETQ. The CDR3 loop reads CASSSELALAGNEQFF. The CDR3 nucleotides are TGCGCCAGCAGCTCTGAACTAGCTCTGGCCGGTAATGAGCAGTTCTTC.

This clone has only one observation. The rearrangement uses TRBV7-2 and TRBJ1-2, with 8 nucleotides matching TRBD1. Germline CDR1 and CDR2: SGHTA and FQGNSA. V shed 4 bases and J 8 bases; nucleotides not matched to a gene: 3. This CDR3 has 12 residues. CDR3 in DNA: TGTGCCAGCAGCTCTAACAGGGGGGGCTACACCTTC. Protein: CASSSNRGGYTF.

The DNA of the CDR3 is TGTGCCAGCAGCTTTAGGGGTTCACCCCTCCACTTT. Its protein is CASSFRGSPLHF. V is TRBV5-6 and J is TRBJ1-6; D is perhaps TRBD1 (5 bases). Germline values: CDR1 SGHDT, CDR2 YYEEEE. V lost 2 bases to trimming and J lost 9 bases, with 6 bases between them. This CDR3 spans 12 amino acids.

The chain's CDR3 is CASSGHKTKSQSRANVLTF. The CDR3 DNA reads TGTGCCAGTAGTGGTCACAAGACAAAATCACAAAGTCGGGCCAACGTCCTGACTTTC. The genes are TRBV19 and TRBJ2-6; D is unclear. Trimming pared 5 bases from V and 5 bases from J, leaving 25 bases between. CDR1 LNHDA and CDR2 SQIVND come from the germline V gene (reference sequence). This CDR3 spans 19 amino acids.

V and J are TRBV30 and TRBJ1-5, with 7 bases lining up with TRBD1. Looked up from germline, CDR1 is GTSNPN and CDR2 is SVGIG (reference sequence). This CDR3 comprises 13 residues. Germline trimming cut 5 bases from V and 6 bases from J; bases unmatched to any gene: 7. CDR3 in amino acids: CAWATGPGQPQHF. CDR3 nucleotide sequence: TGTGCCTGGGCGACAGGGCCGGGTCAGCCCCAGCATTTT. The full variable domain, its missing parts supplied by reference TRBV30 and TRBJ1-5, is SQTIHQWPATLVQPVGSPLSLECTVEGTSNPNLYWYRQAAGRGLQLLFYSVGIGQISSEVPQNLSASRPQDRQFILSSKKLLLSDSGFYLCAWATGPGQPQHFGDGTRLSIL.

The chain links TRBV28 to TRBJ1-2; D not certain. The V gene lost 0 bases and the J gene lost 6 bases, with 11 bases spanning the gap. The germline CDR1 and CDR2 sequences are MDHEN and SYDVKM. There are 14 residues in the CDR3. The CDR3 reads CASSLWGLHHGYTF. Here the CDR3 DNA reads TGTGCCAGCAGTTTATGGGGGTTACACCATGGCTACACCTTC.

This clone was counted a single time. V is TRBV5-4 and J is TRBJ2-1; D might be TRBD1 or TRBD2, each matching 6 bases. The CDR3 length is 15 residues. V lost 5 bases and J lost 5, with 17 bases in between. In germline, CDR1 is SGHNT, CDR2 YYREEE (reference sequence). This CDR3 reads CASSTGAKANNEQFF. CDR3 sequence (DNA): TGTGCCAGCAGTACGGGGGCGAAAGCTAACAATGAGCAGTTCTTC. Supplemented by reference TRBV5-4 and TRBJ2-1, the full variable domain reads ETGVTQSPTHLIKTRGQQVTLRCSSQSGHNTVSWYQQALGQGPQFIFQYYREEENGRGNFPPRFSGLQFPNYSSELNVNALELDDSALYLCASSTGAKANNEQFFGPGTRLTVL.

The chain combines TRBV19 with TRBJ1-2; 11 bases agree with TRBD1. The length of the CDR3 is 15 residues. Looked up from germline, CDR1 is LNHDA and CDR2 is SQIVND (reference sequence). V lost 3 bases to trimming and J lost 4 bases; unmatched junction nucleotides: 4. The CDR3 bases are TGTGCCAGTAGTATGGACAGGGGGCGGATCTATGGCTACACCTTC. Translating it yields CASSMDRGRIYGYTF.

The chain has TRBV5-1 and TRBJ1-6; D unclear. From germline, CDR1 is SGHRS and CDR2 YFSETQ. CDR3 length equals 13 residues. V was trimmed by 4 bases and J by 7 bases, leaving 9 bases between them. This CDR3 is CASSQGRNSPLHF. The CDR3 DNA follows: TGCGCCAGCAGCCAAGGACGGAATTCACCCCTCCACTTT.

The rearrangement joins TRBV6-5 to TRBJ1-2, with D unresolved. The CDR3 spans 14 residues. V was clipped by 4 bases and J by 3 bases, with 12 bases between them. Germline CDR1 MNHEY, CDR2 SVGAGI. CDR3 sequence (DNA): TGTGCCAGCAGTTCAACAACAGCGTACTATGGCTACACCTTC. Protein sequence: CASSSTTAYYGYTF.

The chain employs TRBV5-8 and TRBJ2-7; unclear D gene. The CDR3 totals 14 residues. Germline loops: CDR1 SGHTS, CDR2 YDEGEE. V lost 0 bases and J lost 3, with 10 bases in between. The CDR3 loop is CASSLGGTLYEQYF. Written as DNA, the CDR3 is TGTGCCAGCAGCTTGGGAGGCACTCTCTACGAGCAGTACTTC.

V gene TRBV5-4 combines with J gene TRBJ1-4; perhaps TRBD1 as D (5 bases). This CDR3 comprises 15 residues. Per the germline V gene, CDR1 is SGHNT and CDR2 is YYREEE (reference sequence). V shed 4 bases and J shed 3 bases, with 13 bases lying between them. The CDR3 loop is CASSLQGIANEKLFF. Written as DNA, the CDR3 is TGTGCCAGCAGCCTTCAGGGAATCGCTAATGAAAAACTGTTTTTT.

The chain has TRBV10-3 and TRBJ1-2, with D unresolved. V was pared by 6 bases and J by 7 bases, with 12 bases between. The germline V gene has CDR1 ENHRY and CDR2 SYGVKD. The CDR3 length is 12 residues. The CDR3 loop is CAISDDGVGYTF. The CDR3 DNA sequence: TGTGCCATCAGCGACGACGGGGTTGGCTACACCTTC.

This chain joins TRBV18 and TRBJ1-5; TRBD1 might be the D (6 bases). Trimming removed 3 bases at V and 6 bases at J, with 15 bases between. CDR1 and CDR2 (germline): KGHSH, LQKENI. The CDR3 is 15 residues long. The CDR3 bases are TGTGCCAGCTCACCTACAGGGAGCGTAGGTCAGCCCCAGCATTTT. Translating gives CASSPTGSVGQPQHF.

The chain carries TRBV25-1 and TRBJ2-7; weak D call: TRBD1 (6 bases). Germline CDR1 and CDR2: MGHDK and SYGVNS. The ends were cut back, 11 bases at V and 6 bases at J, with 14 bases in the middle. There are 11 residues in the CDR3. For the CDR3, the DNA is TGTGCCCTAAGTACAGGGTTCGAGCAGTACTTC. This sequence encodes CALSTGFEQYF.